This T cell receptor beta chain was found in a study of breast tumors, draining lymph nodes, adjacent tissues. Study-level results: Compared with basal-like, luminal-like tumors shared significantly more repertoire with nontumor tissue. Compared with lymph nodes, tumors were less diverse; compared with nontumor tissue, more.

Per germline, CDR1 SGHKS and CDR2 YYEKEE (reference sequence). V lost 0 bases, J lost 5 bases, and 2 bases stayed unmatched. The CDR3 extends over 16 amino acids. About this clonotype: What it binds is not known. With a much larger clone just one base away, this may be a read error.

Samples came from axillary lymph nodes draining the breast cancer. MiXCR, run by TCRdb on the multiplex PCR reads, gives a single entry per CDR3 protein. The table lists approximately 230,000 distinct CDR3 sequences, under 40% of them singletons. The TCR was taken from a female donor with breast cancer. Some clones in this sample may be carry-over from other donors' samples. The chain combines TRBV5-5 with TRBJ2-1; 13 nucleotides agree with TRBD2. Sequenced sample: axillary lymph node tissue. The DNA for the CDR3 is TGTGCCAGCAGCTTGGGACTAGCGGGGGGTAACAATGAGCAGTTCTTC. This codes for CASSLGLAGGNNEQFF.